The entry that follows covers one T cell receptor (beta chain) sequence. Which antigen it targets is not known. No much larger clone is present one base from it, and per-base qualities are unavailable. Libraries were built with 5' RACE. For sequencing, an Illumina HiSeq 2500 was employed. A second PCR of roughly 7 to 12 cycles was performed with a sample-barcoded 5' primer and a J-beta primer mix. Each TCR beta cDNA molecule received a unique molecular identifier from a template-switch 5' adaptor carrying 12 random nucleotides. Each sample yielded at least 3 million CDR3-containing paired-end reads. First-strand cDNA synthesis was performed from all RNA using the Mint cDNA synthesis kit, with priming by a TRBC-specific oligonucleotide. Following uracil-DNA glycosylase treatment, all cDNA underwent a first 18-cycle PCR with the universal primers M1SS and BC2_uni_R. Under the source paper's analysis protocol: For normalization, 1 million high-quality reads, each with a distinct molecular identifier, were randomly selected from each sample. Instead of being binned into consensus sequences, reads that shared molecular identifiers were thrown out. MiTCR, with a Q25 quality threshold and the strictest error-elimination algorithm, was used for CDR3 identification, clonotype clustering and error correction. A nonparametric unseen species model with Euler transformation was used to estimate a lower bound on total TCR beta diversity. TCRdb reprocessing: public reads trimmed at Q25 with fastp, clones called with MiXCR, in-frame beta chains kept. One record per CDR3 amino acid sequence lists the most common genes and DNA. These V and J calls are TCRdb output, not the study's own analysis. The sample table contains fewer than 950,000 distinct CDR3 sequences; only one count was recorded for roughly 50% of them. The ten largest clones capture roughly 37% of the sample.

Systemically healthy Caucasian individuals from Russia, around 38 in total and aged 6 to 90 years, were included as donors. About 10 milliliters of peripheral blood were collected from each donor into EDTA-treated Vacutainer tubes. Ficoll-Paque density-gradient centrifugation was used to isolate PBMCs, with at least 6.5 million obtained per sample. Total RNA, at least 6 micrograms per sample, was extracted from PBMCs with Trizol reagent. For every donor, an aliquot of PBMCs went through flow cytometry to measure the percentages of naive CD45RAhigh/CD27high T cells. This sample was taken from a study of blood T cells in healthy people across ages (dated by TCRdb to between 2014 and 2017). With regard to the full study: In model experiments, template switching captured roughly one uniquely barcoded TCR beta cDNA molecule for every two T cells. Using deep sequencing normalized with unique cDNA molecular identifiers, the study measured how TCR beta repertoire diversity changes with age. Donors were grouped into four age groups: young (average approximately 15 years), middle-aged (around 39), aged (over 55) and long-lived (approximately 81). To avoid experimental bias, donors of different ages were spread randomly across the sequencing lanes. Using the same blood draw, the study looked at two additional independent replicas of 1 million unique cDNA reads for two donors, one aged 18 to 30 and the other aged 80 or older.

Broad study findings and their caveats: Since profiling was done on bulk unsorted PBMCs, naive and antigen-experienced compartments could not be conclusively compared. Estimates of total diversity based on one million sequenced T cells were regarded as lower bounds and as underestimates. Compared with the aged group, the long-lived group had more naive CD4+ T cells, fewer expanded clones and increased TCR diversity, a pattern suggesting age selection. Because donor CMV infection status was unknown, age-related changes in expanded clonotypes were potentially confounded. There was a strong correlation between observed TCR beta diversity and the percentage of naive T cells measured by flow cytometry. Observed TCR beta diversity per million T cells fell roughly linearly with age, and a significant reduction was already apparent by age roughly 40.

The clonotype originates from a man at least 80 years old in good health. The sample comprised blood.

The nucleotide sequence is given as TGTGCCAGCAGCTTTCGTAGGGGGACTAGCGGGACCTACGAGCAGTACTTC. The translation is CASSFRRGTSGTYEQYF. This receptor chain uses TRBV7-2 and TRBJ2-7, and TRBD2 aligns with 13 junction nucleotides. Its CDR3 holds 17 amino acids, cysteine through phenylalanine. The kept DNA is CDR3 alone, 51 bases in frame from the first base. Looking up the germline V gene yields CDR1 SGHTA and CDR2 FQGNSA. V has 3 bases trimmed and J has 2 bases trimmed; junction bases matching no gene number 7.